This T cell receptor (beta chain) was found in a study of shared clonotypes between healthy human individuals. Study-level results: Exclusively blood specimens were collected; tissue repertoires likely differ.

It was at deep level that the assay was run. When replicate PCRs were run on unsorted PBMC, they used about 300 ng DNA, tens of thousands of T cell genomes. Original handling: Junction-only sequences produced by ImmunoSEQ had no quality scores, so filtering differed. The data were produced by immunoSEQ multiplex PCR, yet TCRdb's version contains in-frame clones alone and is incomplete. V, J and clone size are those of that table, while D and trimming were read from the DNA. The sample has 450,000 to 500,000 clones, around three quarters seen once. Note on this clone: As yet, its antigen is unknown.

Sequencing input: PBMCs. The source is a woman aged 40 to 50 in good health. Some clones in this sample may be carry-over from other donors' samples.

DNA of the CDR3: TGTGCCAGCAGCCGAGGGGGGATGGCGGGAGGGCCGTACAATGAGCAGTTCTTC. Protein sequence: CASSRGGMAGGPYNEQFF. V is TRBV7-6 and J is TRBJ2-1; TRBD2 aligns across 9 bases. The junction had 15 bases not matched to a gene; V was cut back by 5 bases and J by 4 bases. This CDR3 is built from 18 residues. CDR1 is SGHVS, CDR2 FNYEAQ, per germline.